These 6 T cell receptor beta chains came from one sample sequenced in a study of blood T cell repertoires in COVID-19. Profiled with immunoSEQ multiplex PCR; TCRdb holds only in-frame clones, not every one. Found here are 150,000 to 200,000 clones, 88% of them singletons; the top ten hold 2% to 2.5%. The sample comprised peripheral blood. These TCRs come from a man between 65 and 85 years old with active or convalescent COVID-19.

This chain connects TRBV15 to TRBJ1-2, with no clear D. Germline V lookup: CDR1 LNHNV, CDR2 YYDKDF (reference sequence). Between the trimmed V and J ends, which lost 0 bases and 2 bases, there was a span of 4 bases. The CDR3 sequence is 13 residues long. In DNA, the CDR3 is TGTGCCACCAGCAGAGATCCAAACTATGGCTACACCTTC. The encoded protein is CATSRDPNYGYTF.

V usage is TRBV28 and J usage is TRBJ2-3, with 7 bases matching TRBD1. V lost 5 bases, J lost 7 bases, and 15 bases stayed unmatched. CDR1 MDHEN and CDR2 SYDVKM come from the germline V gene. The CDR3 length is 16 residues. The CDR3 region is CASSMTGFRDLNTQYF. CDR3 bases: TGTGCCAGCAGTATGACAGGGTTTAGGGATCTGAATACGCAGTATTTT.

This chain uses TRBV7-9 with TRBJ2-2, with TRBD1 matching over 7 bases. The germline V gene has CDR1 SEHNR and CDR2 FQNEAQ (reference sequence). V was clipped by 4 bases and J by 0 bases; unmatched bases: 2. The CDR3 has 15 residues. CDR3 sequence: CASSSGTANTGELFF. DNA of the CDR3: TGTGCCAGCAGCTCCGGGACAGCGAACACCGGGGAGCTGTTTTTT. The entire variable domain, with the rest obtained from reference TRBV7-9 and TRBJ2-2, is as follows: DTGVSQNPRHKITKRGQNVTFRCDPISEHNRLYWYRQTLGQGPEFLTYFQNEAQLEKSRLLSDRFSAERPKGSFSTLEIQRTEQGDSAMYLCASSSGTANTGELFFGEGSRLTVL.

The rearrangement joins TRBV18 to TRBJ1-4, with D unclear. The CDR3 sequence is 16 residues long. The ends were cut back, 1 base at V and 4 bases at J, with 13 bases in the middle. Germline CDR1 KGHSH, CDR2 LQKENI. In DNA, the CDR3 is TGTGCCAGCTCACCACAACAGTCTGAGGGTAATGAAAAACTGTTTTTT. Translation gives CASSPQQSEGNEKLFF.

This chain uses TRBV5-4 with TRBJ2-3; 11 positions agree with TRBD2. The junction had 8 bases not matched to a gene; V was cut back by 3 bases and J by 5 bases. The CDR3 spans 16 residues. The V gene's germline CDR1 is SGHNT and CDR2 YYREEE (reference sequence). Here the CDR3 DNA reads TGTGCCAGCAGCTACGATAGCGGGGGGGCAGGAGATACGCAGTATTTT. Protein sequence: CASSYDSGGAGDTQYF.

The table lists this clone with a few counts. V and J are TRBV5-4 and TRBJ2-1; D not certain. V lost 4 bases and J lost 2, with 7 bases in between. This CDR3 has 13 amino acids. Germline V CDR1 and CDR2: SGHNT, YYREEE (reference sequence). Here the CDR3 reads CASSDNAYNEQFF. As DNA, the CDR3 is TGTGCCAGCAGCGACAATGCCTACAATGAGCAGTTCTTC.